Shown below are 21 T cell receptor beta chains from a single sample sequenced in a study of PD-1 blockade in classical Hodgkin lymphoma. The method was immunoSEQ multiplex PCR; TCRdb's version includes in-frame clones alone and lacks a portion of them. The data contain some 64,000 clones, around 89% of them seen just once; the ten biggest clones take up 15%. Each patient experienced a relapse that followed autologous stem cell transplantation, and brentuximab vedotin exposure varied. This sample comprised peripheral blood mononuclear cells (PBMCs), obtained at baseline. Every receptor here comes from a human donor with classical Hodgkin lymphoma.

Here the CDR3 reads CASRFNRYSPLHF. The CDR3 nucleotides are TGTGCCAGCAGATTTAACAGATATTCACCCCTCCACTTT. The rearrangement links TRBV7-2 to TRBJ1-6; D remains unclear. This CDR3 has 13 amino acids. V gave up 6 bases and J gave up 8 bases, with 11 bases separating them. From germline, CDR1 is SGHTA and CDR2 FQGNSA.

The J gene is TRBJ2-6, the V gene TRBV27; D gene uncertain. The CDR3 consists of 14 residues. In germline, CDR1 is MNHEY, CDR2 SMNVEV (reference sequence). The V gene lost 7 bases and the J gene lost 0 bases, with 7 bases spanning the gap. The CDR3 DNA follows: TGTGCCAGCATTGTAACCTCTGGGGCCAACGTCCTGACTTTC. As protein: CASIVTSGANVLTF. The full variable domain, with the rest looked up from reference TRBV27 and TRBJ2-6, is EAQVTQNPRYLITVTGKKLTVTCSQNMNHEYMSWYRQDPGLGLRQIYYSMNVEVTDKGDVPEGYKVSRKEKRNFPLILESPSPNQTSLYFCASIVTSGANVLTFGAGSRLTVL.

This rearrangement joins TRBV7-5 to TRBJ2-7; the DNA was not compared with TRBD2, the D call given in the table. TRBV7-5 is reported as a pseudogene. This CDR3 comprises 14 residues. CDR3 loop: CARSLGRLAYEQYF. CDR3 coding DNA: TGTGCCAGAAGCTTAGGGCGGCTTGCCTACGAGCAGTACTTC.

The V gene is TRBV10-3, the J gene TRBJ1-6, with no clear D. Germline V gene data show CDR1 as ENHRY and CDR2 as SYGVKD. This CDR3 is built from 14 residues. V was shortened by 4 bases and J by 2 bases, with 6 bases between the two germline ends. CDR3 region: CAISGEAYNSPLHF. The DNA of the CDR3 is TGTGCCATCAGTGGCGAGGCCTATAATTCACCCCTCCACTTT.

The V call is TRBV6-5, the J call TRBJ2-2; D is perhaps TRBD1 (6 bases). This CDR3 is built from 15 residues. V was shortened by 6 bases and J by 4 bases, with 15 bases between the two germline ends. CDR1 is MNHEY and CDR2 is SVGAGI in the germline V gene. The CDR3 DNA sequence: TGTGCCAGCAGAAGCAGGGAAGGGGGCACCGGGGAGCTGTTTTTT. As protein: CASRSREGGTGELFF.

This chain links TRBV2 with TRBJ1-2, with D unresolved. Trimming pared 8 bases from V and 0 bases from J, leaving 10 bases between. Germline values: CDR1 SNHLY, CDR2 FYNNEI. CDR3 length: 13 residues. CDR3 protein: CASPLLANYGYTF. The CDR3 bases are TGTGCCAGCCCGCTGTTAGCTAACTATGGCTACACCTTC.

V and J are TRBV5-8 and TRBJ1-1, with a weak D call TRBD1 (6 bases). Trimming pared 4 bases from V and 11 bases from J, leaving 24 bases between. The germline V gene encodes CDR1 SGHTS and CDR2 YDEGEE. This CDR3 spans 15 amino acids. The CDR3 region is CASSPTILQGNNAFF. For the CDR3, the DNA is TGTGCCAGCAGCCCCACCATCCTACAGGGAAACAACGCTTTCTTT.

The chain employs TRBV6-5 and TRBJ1-1; a weak D match, TRBD1 (5 bases). The CDR3 consists of 16 residues. Between the trimmed V and J ends, which lost 1 base and 1 base, there was a span of 13 bases. Germline V gene lookup returns CDR1 MNHEY and CDR2 SVGAGI. The CDR3 here is CASSYFLDMRNTEAFF. The CDR3 DNA sequence: TGTGCCAGCAGTTACTTTTTGGACATGAGGAACACTGAAGCTTTCTTT.

The genes are TRBV6-1 and TRBJ1-1, with D possibly TRBD1 on 5 matching bases. The CDR3 spans 14 residues. The germline V gene has CDR1 MNHNS and CDR2 SASEGT. The V gene lost 2 bases and the J gene lost 4 bases, with 11 bases spanning the gap. CDR3 loop: CASSEWGVGTEAFF. In nucleotides, the CDR3 is TGTGCCAGCAGTGAATGGGGGGTCGGCACTGAAGCTTTCTTT.

This chain links TRBV6-6 with TRBJ1-5, with TRBD1 identical over 7 bases. V was clipped by 0 bases and J by 4 bases; unmatched bases: 3. The germline CDR1 and CDR2 sequences are MNHNY and SVGAGI (reference sequence). The CDR3 is 15 amino acids. The CDR3 nucleotides read TGTGCCAGCAGTTACTCCTGGACAGGTAATCAGCCCCAGCATTTT. The encoded protein is CASSYSWTGNQPQHF.

The rearrangement uses TRBV6-5 and TRBJ1-2, with unresolved D. The CDR3 consists of 13 residues. Deletions cut 0 bases from V and 9 bases from J, with 11 bases between. Germline V gives CDR1 MNHEY, CDR2 SVGAGI. CDR3 residues: CASSYSGGESYTF. CDR3 nucleotides: TGTGCCAGCAGTTACTCAGGCGGGGAGAGCTACACCTTC.

The gene calls are TRBV4-1 and TRBJ1-1; possibly TRBD1 for D (5 bases). V gave up 4 bases and J gave up 4 bases, with 16 bases separating them. Germline V CDR1 and CDR2: MGHRA, YSYEKL. This CDR3 is built from 15 residues. CDR3 sequence (DNA): TGCGCCAGCAGCCGAGAGGGGTTCGGACTCACTGAAGCTTTCTTT. It encodes CASSREGFGLTEAFF.

This clone was counted a few times. This chain uses TRBV10-3 with TRBJ1-1; TRBD1 is a possible D gene (6 bases). The CDR3 spans 14 residues. V was trimmed by 6 bases and J by 0 bases, leaving 11 bases between them. Germline V gene sequence: CDR1 ENHRY, CDR2 SYGVKD. The CDR3 region has the DNA TGTGCCATCAGCCCCGGGACACTGAACACTGAAGCTTTCTTT. Its protein is CAISPGTLNTEAFF.

The chain combines TRBV7-6 with TRBJ2-5; D is ambiguous. The germline V and J ends were trimmed by 6 bases and 3 bases, with 5 bases remaining between them. This CDR3 has 11 amino acids. CDR1 is SGHVS and CDR2 is FNYEAQ in the germline V gene. The CDR3 coding sequence is TGTGCCAGCAGATTCGAAGAGACCCAGTACTTC. Translated, it gives CASRFEETQYF.

V usage is TRBV2 and J usage is TRBJ1-2; D is uncertain. V was shortened by 7 bases and J by 6 bases, with 12 bases between the two germline ends. The CDR3 sequence is 12 residues long. From germline, CDR1 is SNHLY and CDR2 FYNNEI. CDR3 in amino acids: CASKGGWNGYTF. CDR3 coding DNA: TGTGCCAGCAAGGGAGGGTGGAATGGCTACACCTTC.

This clone has only one observation. The V call is TRBV5-5, the J call TRBJ2-7, with 10 bases matching TRBD1. Trimming cost V 4 bases and J 2 bases; bases outside gene matches: 6. CDR1 SGHKS and CDR2 YYEKEE come from the germline V gene (reference sequence). CDR3 length: 15 amino acids. The CDR3: CASSHPGQGTYEQYF. The CDR3 DNA follows: TGTGCCAGCAGCCATCCGGGACAGGGGACCTACGAGCAGTACTTC.

About this clone: A junction end diverges from the germline sequence, so it may reflect a read error. V gene TRBV7-7 combines with J gene TRBJ2-7; D is ambiguous. The CDR3 is 15 residues long. CDR1 SSHAT and CDR2 FNYEAQ come from the germline V gene (reference sequence). CDR3 nucleotides: TGTGCTAGCAGCTCAGGCGTGGGAAATACCTACGAGCAGTACTTC. Amino acid sequence: CASSSGVGNTYEQYF.

The chain links TRBV9 to TRBJ2-1; no firm D call. Deletions cut 0 bases from V and 5 bases from J, with 9 bases between. Germline lookup yields CDR1 SGDLS and CDR2 YYNGEE. There are 14 residues in the CDR3. The CDR3 bases are TGTGCCAGCAGCGTAGCTCTGGTTCACAATGAGCAGTTCTTC. Amino acid sequence: CASSVALVHNEQFF.

The gene calls are TRBV9 and TRBJ2-7, with D unresolved. This CDR3 has 12 residues. The germline gives CDR1 SGDLS, CDR2 YYNGEE. Trimming took off 4 bases at V and 2 bases at J, with 7 bases between the two ends. CDR3 loop: CASSPGTYEQYF. CDR3 DNA: TGTGCCAGCAGCCCTGGTACCTACGAGCAGTACTTC.

The rearrangement links TRBV7-9 to TRBJ1-1; 8 nucleotides line up with TRBD1. CDR3 size: 17 residues. CDR1 is SEHNR, CDR2 FQNEAQ, per germline (reference sequence). After removal of 1 base from V and 1 base from J, the junction contained 8 bases not matched to a gene. For the CDR3, the DNA is TGTGCCAGCAGCTTAGGGGACCGGGACAGGTGGAACACTGAAGCTTTCTTT. Protein: CASSLGDRDRWNTEAFF.

The V and J genes are TRBV6-1 and TRBJ2-3; D call uncertain. The CDR3 covers 13 residues. V was shortened by 1 base and J by 6 bases, with 8 bases between the two germline ends. Germline V gene data show CDR1 as MNHNS and CDR2 as SASEGT. The CDR3 spells CASSEEGRDTQYF. The CDR3 DNA reads TGTGCCAGCAGTGAAGAGGGTCGGGATACGCAGTATTTT.